The rows below give T cell receptor beta chains drawn from one sample of a study of blood T cell repertoires in COVID-19. Assay used: immunoSEQ multiplex PCR; TCRdb lists only in-frame clones, some missing. The table includes around 300,000 clones, over 75% detected once. Sample: PBMCs or T cells enriched from blood (not recorded which). These receptors all come from a woman younger than 45 who had recovered from COVID-19. The CDR3 runs from the conserved cysteine through the conserved F or W. D genes are given only for firm matches. Size values are once, few and many counts, or a class for expanded clones, and some rows have none.

J gene: TRBJ2-5; clone size: -; D gene: TRBD2; V gene: TRBV27; CDR3 protein: CASSWAGGNPETQYF; CDR3 DNA: TGTGCCAGCAGCTGGGCGGGGGGAAACCCAGAGACCCAGTACTTC
J gene: TRBJ2-3; clone size: few; D gene: TRBD1; V gene: TRBV6-1; CDR3 protein: CASSDQIGTDTDTQYF; CDR3 DNA: TGTGCCAGCAGTGACCAGATCGGGACAGACACAGATACGCAGTATTTT
J gene: TRBJ2-3; clone size: -; D gene: TRBD2; V gene: TRBV5-1; CDR3 protein: CASSTGLAVVADTQYF; CDR3 DNA: TGCGCCAGCTCAACGGGACTAGCGGTTGTCGCAGATACGCAGTATTTT
J gene: TRBJ2-2; clone size: -; D gene: -; V gene: TRBV18; CDR3 protein: CASSPNVDSGTGELFF; CDR3 DNA: TGTGCCAGCTCACCAAATGTGGACTCCGGCACCGGGGAGCTGTTTTTT
J gene: TRBJ2-3; clone size: -; D gene: -; V gene: TRBV6-1; CDR3 protein: CASSDRVATDTQYF; CDR3 DNA: TGTGCCAGCAGTGACCGGGTTGCAACAGATACGCAGTATTTT
J gene: TRBJ2-3; clone size: -; D gene: -; V gene: TRBV11-2; CDR3 protein: CASSLTRSEDTQYF; CDR3 DNA: TGTGCCAGCAGCTTGACTAGAAGTGAGGATACGCAGTATTTT
J gene: TRBJ1-2; clone size: -; D gene: -; V gene: TRBV4-3; CDR3 protein: CASSQDSQGSYGYTF; CDR3 DNA: TGCGCCAGCAGCCAAGATAGTCAGGGTAGCTATGGCTACACCTTC
J gene: TRBJ2-1; clone size: -; D gene: TRBD2; V gene: TRBV4-1; CDR3 protein: CASSQDLAVSYNEQFF; CDR3 DNA: TGCGCCAGCAGCCAAGATCTAGCGGTGAGCTACAATGAGCAGTTCTTC
J gene: TRBJ2-7; clone size: -; D gene: -; V gene: TRBV12-3/TRBV12-4; CDR3 protein: CASSSDTDYEQYF; CDR3 DNA: TGTGCCAGCAGTTCCGACACGGACTACGAGCAGTACTTC
J gene: TRBJ2-1; clone size: -; D gene: TRBD1; V gene: TRBV28; CDR3 protein: CASSHSRTGTGKYNEQFF; CDR3 DNA: TGTGCCAGCAGCCACTCCCGGACCGGGACAGGGAAATACAATGAGCAGTTCTTC
J gene: TRBJ1-2; clone size: -; D gene: TRBD1; V gene: TRBV6-2/TRBV6-3; CDR3 protein: CASSPGGTGASRGGYTF; CDR3 DNA: TGTGCCAGCAGTCCCGGTGGGACAGGGGCCAGCCGGGGAGGCTACACCTTC
J gene: TRBJ1-5; clone size: -; D gene: -; V gene: TRBV7-9; CDR3 protein: CASSWGGNNQPQHF; CDR3 DNA: TGTGCCAGCAGCTGGGGGGGAAACAATCAGCCCCAGCATTTT
J gene: TRBJ2-7; clone size: -; D gene: -; V gene: TRBV13; CDR3 protein: CASSPAEGDTLEQYF; CDR3 DNA: TGTGCCAGCAGCCCGGCAGAGGGGGACACCCTAGAGCAGTACTTC
J gene: TRBJ2-2; clone size: -; D gene: -; V gene: TRBV18; CDR3 protein: CASSSTRTGTGELFF; CDR3 DNA: TGTGCCAGCTCATCGACAAGAACGGGGACCGGGGAGCTGTTTTTT
J gene: TRBJ1-2; clone size: -; D gene: -; V gene: TRBV10-3; CDR3 protein: CAISESGASYGYTF; CDR3 DNA: TGTGCCATCAGTGAGTCTGGGGCCAGTTATGGCTACACCTTC
J gene: TRBJ2-1; clone size: -; D gene: TRBD2; V gene: TRBV10-3; CDR3 protein: CAISESSGGAPYNEQFF; CDR3 DNA: TGTGCCATCAGTGAGTCTAGCGGGGGGGCCCCCTACAATGAGCAGTTCTTC
J gene: TRBJ1-6; clone size: -; D gene: -; V gene: TRBV4-1; CDR3 protein: CASSPVLANSPLHF; CDR3 DNA: TGCGCCAGCAGCCCGGTTTTAGCGAATTCACCCCTCCACTTT
J gene: TRBJ2-5; clone size: -; D gene: -; V gene: TRBV5-1; CDR3 protein: CASSSQGFGETQYF; CDR3 DNA: TGCGCCAGCAGCTCGCAGGGGTTCGGAGAGACCCAGTACTTC
J gene: TRBJ2-6; clone size: -; D gene: -; V gene: TRBV5-4; CDR3 protein: CASSSQGRSGANVLTF; CDR3 DNA: TGTGCCAGCAGCTCCCAGGGCCGGTCTGGGGCCAACGTCCTGACTTTC
J gene: TRBJ1-1; clone size: -; D gene: TRBD1; V gene: TRBV19; CDR3 protein: CASSPRTGGLITEAFF; CDR3 DNA: TGTGCCAGTAGCCCTAGGACAGGGGGATTGATCACTGAAGCTTTCTTT
J gene: TRBJ1-2; clone size: once; D gene: -; V gene: TRBV5-1; CDR3 protein: CASSLGRELEANYGYTF; CDR3 DNA: TGCGCCAGCAGCTTGGGGAGGGAATTGGAAGCTAACTATGGCTACACCTTC
J gene: TRBJ2-1; clone size: -; D gene: TRBD2; V gene: TRBV7-7; CDR3 protein: CASSRSPGGEQFF; CDR3 DNA: TGTGCTAGCAGCCGTTCCCCGGGAGGTGAGCAGTTCTTC
J gene: TRBJ1-5; clone size: -; D gene: TRBD1; V gene: TRBV18; CDR3 protein: CASSEGPGTVNQPQHF; CDR3 DNA: TGTGCCAGCTCAGAGGGTCCCGGGACAGTCAATCAGCCCCAGCATTTT
J gene: TRBJ2-5; clone size: -; D gene: -; V gene: TRBV5-6; CDR3 protein: CASSLTPRPGTQYF; CDR3 DNA: TGTGCCAGCAGCTTAACCCCCCGACCAGGGACCCAGTACTTC
J gene: TRBJ1-2; clone size: few; D gene: TRBD1; V gene: TRBV28; CDR3 protein: CASSRGGPYGYTF; CDR3 DNA: TGTGCCAGCAGTCGAGGGGGCCCCTATGGCTACACCTTC
J gene: TRBJ1-1; clone size: -; D gene: -; V gene: TRBV27; CDR3 protein: CASSSTVNTEAFF; CDR3 DNA: TGTGCCAGCAGTTCTACAGTGAACACTGAAGCTTTCTTT
J gene: TRBJ1-5; clone size: once; D gene: TRBD1; V gene: TRBV28; CDR3 protein: CASSGDRGFQPQHF; CDR3 DNA: TGTGCCAGCAGTGGGGACAGGGGTTTTCAGCCCCAGCATTTT
J gene: TRBJ1-1; clone size: -; D gene: -; V gene: TRBV28; CDR3 protein: CASSLLRVYTEAFF; CDR3 DNA: TGTGCCAGCAGTCTCCTACGAGTGTACACTGAAGCTTTCTTT
J gene: TRBJ2-7; clone size: -; D gene: TRBD2; V gene: TRBV28; CDR3 protein: CASRGTSGGREQYF; CDR3 DNA: TGTGCCAGCAGGGGGACTAGCGGGGGGCGCGAGCAGTACTTC
J gene: TRBJ1-2; clone size: -; D gene: TRBD1; V gene: TRBV24-1; CDR3 protein: CATSDPDRDYGYTF; CDR3 DNA: TGTGCCACCAGTGATCCCGACAGGGACTATGGCTACACCTTC
J gene: TRBJ1-5; clone size: -; D gene: TRBD1; V gene: TRBV27; CDR3 protein: CASSSDRGNQPQHF; CDR3 DNA: TGTGCCAGCAGTTCGGACAGGGGTAATCAGCCCCAGCATTTT
J gene: TRBJ1-2; clone size: -; D gene: -; V gene: TRBV12-3/TRBV12-4; CDR3 protein: CASSLRAAGGYTF; CDR3 DNA: TGTGCCAGCAGTTTAAGGGCAGCGGGGGGCTACACCTTC
J gene: TRBJ1-2; clone size: few; D gene: -; V gene: TRBV27; CDR3 protein: CASSPTEVWVYGYTF; CDR3 DNA: TGTGCCAGCAGCCCCACTGAGGTTTGGGTGTATGGCTACACCTTC
J gene: TRBJ1-5; clone size: -; D gene: TRBD1; V gene: TRBV6-2/TRBV6-3; CDR3 protein: CASSHGQGDQPQHF; CDR3 DNA: TGTGCCAGCAGTCACGGGCAGGGGGATCAGCCCCAGCATTTT
J gene: TRBJ2-1; clone size: -; D gene: -; V gene: TRBV12-3/TRBV12-4; CDR3 protein: CASSHTTSNEQFF; CDR3 DNA: TGTGCCAGCAGCCATACAACTAGCAATGAGCAGTTCTTC
J gene: TRBJ2-1; clone size: -; D gene: -; V gene: TRBV9; CDR3 protein: CASSVYYSGNEQFF; CDR3 DNA: TGTGCCAGCAGCGTATACTACTCGGGAAATGAGCAGTTCTTC
J gene: TRBJ1-2; clone size: few; D gene: TRBD1; V gene: TRBV19; CDR3 protein: CASSPRGAHGYTF; CDR3 DNA: TGTGCCAGTAGTCCCAGGGGGGCTCATGGCTACACCTTC
J gene: TRBJ1-2; clone size: -; D gene: -; V gene: TRBV4-1; CDR3 protein: CASSQGRDNWRGYTF; CDR3 DNA: TGCGCCAGCAGCCAAGGTCGGGACAACTGGCGGGGCTACACCTTC
J gene: TRBJ1-1; clone size: -; D gene: -; V gene: TRBV7-2; CDR3 protein: CASSPQSGRGGAEAFF; CDR3 DNA: TGTGCCAGCAGCCCTCAATCCGGACGGGGAGGGGCTGAAGCTTTCTTT
J gene: TRBJ2-5; clone size: -; D gene: TRBD2; V gene: TRBV7-6; CDR3 protein: CASSSSGGTHQETQYF; CDR3 DNA: TGTGCCAGCAGCTCCTCGGGGGGGACACACCAAGAGACCCAGTACTTC
J gene: TRBJ2-1; clone size: -; D gene: TRBD2; V gene: TRBV7-8; CDR3 protein: CASSPMRLAGGYNEQFF; CDR3 DNA: TGTGCCAGCAGCCCGATGAGGCTAGCGGGGGGTTACAATGAGCAGTTCTTC
J gene: TRBJ1-1; clone size: -; D gene: TRBD1; V gene: TRBV4-2; CDR3 protein: CASSQGTGVELNTEAFF; CDR3 DNA: TGTGCCAGCAGCCAAGGGACAGGGGTAGAGTTGAACACTGAAGCTTTCTTT
J gene: TRBJ2-5; clone size: many; D gene: -; V gene: TRBV18; CDR3 protein: CASSPGQRAWGAPQETQYF; CDR3 DNA: TGTGCCAGCTCCCCGGGACAGAGGGCCTGGGGGGCCCCCCAAGAGACCCAGTACTTC
J gene: TRBJ1-5; clone size: once; D gene: -; V gene: TRBV2; CDR3 protein: CASSDMQGPQHF; CDR3 DNA: TGTGCCAGCAGTGATATGCAGGGCCCCCAGCATTTT
J gene: TRBJ2-3; clone size: -; D gene: TRBD2; V gene: TRBV28; CDR3 protein: CASSPSGVTDTQYF; CDR3 DNA: TGTGCCAGCAGTCCTAGCGGGGTCACAGATACGCAGTATTTT
J gene: TRBJ2-3; clone size: -; D gene: TRBD2; V gene: TRBV9; CDR3 protein: CASNVGTSPTDTQYF; CDR3 DNA: TGTGCCAGCAACGTAGGGACTAGCCCCACAGATACGCAGTATTTT
J gene: TRBJ1-2; clone size: -; D gene: -; V gene: TRBV5-6; CDR3 protein: CASSFSTYGYTF; CDR3 DNA: TGTGCCAGCAGCTTCAGTACCTATGGCTACACCTTC
J gene: TRBJ2-7; clone size: few; D gene: TRBD1; V gene: TRBV18; CDR3 protein: CASSPQQGAGEQYF; CDR3 DNA: TGTGCCAGCTCACCTCAACAGGGGGCCGGGGAGCAGTACTTC
J gene: TRBJ1-3; clone size: -; D gene: TRBD1; V gene: TRBV15; CDR3 protein: CATSRQGAGNTIYF; CDR3 DNA: TGTGCCACCAGCAGACAGGGGGCTGGAAACACCATATATTTT
J gene: TRBJ1-1; clone size: -; D gene: -; V gene: TRBV10-3; CDR3 protein: CAIRTIFGNTEAFF; CDR3 DNA: TGTGCCATCAGAACAATCTTTGGGAACACTGAAGCTTTCTTT
J gene: TRBJ1-5; clone size: -; D gene: -; V gene: TRBV21-1; CDR3 protein: CASQTGGDQPQHF; CDR3 DNA: TGTGCCAGCCAAACAGGGGGCGATCAGCCCCAGCATTTT
J gene: TRBJ2-1; clone size: -; D gene: -; V gene: TRBV11-3; CDR3 protein: CASSRSGYNEQFF; CDR3 DNA: TGTGCCAGCAGCCGCTCCGGCTACAATGAGCAGTTCTTC
J gene: TRBJ1-1; clone size: -; D gene: TRBD1; V gene: TRBV7-9; CDR3 protein: CASSGSTGPEAFF; CDR3 DNA: TGTGCCAGCAGCGGGTCGACAGGGCCTGAAGCTTTCTTT
J gene: TRBJ2-3; clone size: -; D gene: -; V gene: TRBV6-2/TRBV6-3; CDR3 protein: CASSYGPSGGPSTDTQYF; CDR3 DNA: TGTGCCAGCAGTTACGGTCCGTCCGGAGGGCCTAGCACAGATACGCAGTATTTT
J gene: TRBJ2-7; clone size: -; D gene: TRBD1; V gene: TRBV29-1; CDR3 protein: CSAQNRQGNEQYF; CDR3 DNA: TGCAGCGCCCAGAATCGACAGGGGAACGAGCAGTACTTC
J gene: TRBJ1-5; clone size: -; D gene: -; V gene: TRBV12-5; CDR3 protein: CASGLVSTGLSPQHF; CDR3 DNA: TGTGCTAGTGGTTTGGTATCGACAGGCCTATCGCCCCAGCATTTT